The 13 T cell receptor beta chains reported below all come from one sample, sequenced in a study of T cells expressing NK-cell markers. TCRdb reprocessed the 5' RACE reads; each CDR3 protein has one entry and no DNA is given. The specimen's table records 500,000 to 700,000 distinct CDR3 sequences. Material for sequencing was blood T cells: a sorted CD56 or NKG2C T cell subset, CD4+ or CD8+ T cells, or bulk PBMC T cells (not recorded which). The receptors stem from a man aged 18 to 30 in good health.

The chain couples TRBV29-1 to TRBJ1-5; the TCRdb D gene call, TRBD1, has no DNA to confirm it. Per the germline V gene, CDR1 is SQVTM and CDR2 is ANQGSEA. This CDR3 contains 13 residues. The CDR3 spells CSVGAGGNQPQHF.

This chain links TRBV11-2 with TRBJ2-1; TCRdb gives TRBD2 as the D gene, but with no DNA this cannot be confirmed. There are 17 residues in the CDR3. Looked up from germline, CDR1 is SGHAT and CDR2 is FQNNGV. The chain's CDR3 is CASSSLKDPGTYNEQFF.

This sequence joins TRBV29-1 and TRBJ2-3; TCRdb indicates TRBD2, and absent DNA this call remains unverified. The germline V gene encodes CDR1 SQVTM and CDR2 ANQGSEA. The CDR3 has 14 amino acids. The CDR3 sequence: CSVVPSGLGNTQYF.

The rearrangement joins TRBV10-2 to TRBJ2-5. This CDR3 has 12 residues. CDR1 is WSHSY and CDR2 is SAAADI in the germline V gene. CDR3 sequence: CASGRLQETQYF.

The J gene is TRBJ2-3, the V gene TRBV29-1; as DNA is missing, the TRBD1 call by TCRdb cannot be tested. The CDR3 spans 15 residues. Looked up from germline, CDR1 is SQVTM and CDR2 is ANQGSEA. CDR3 residues: CSVPSRDRGTDTQYF.

This rearrangement joins TRBV12-3 or TRBV12-4 to TRBJ2-7; TCRdb's D call, TRBD2, is unchecked because there is no DNA. The CDR3 runs 15 residues. Here the CDR3 reads CASSTQTSGVNEQYF.

The chain joins TRBV20-1 to TRBJ2-3; TCRdb picks TRBD2, but there is no DNA to check that call. This CDR3 contains 15 residues. The germline CDR1 and CDR2 sequences are DFQATT and SNEGSKA (reference sequence). CDR3 region: CSALAGGSGTDTQYF.

This CDR3 reads CASTLAADTQYF. V is TRBV12-3 or TRBV12-4 and J is TRBJ2-3. The CDR3 consists of 12 residues.

The CDR3 reads CASSLDRGTGANVLTF. The V gene is TRBV5-1, the J gene TRBJ2-6. The CDR3 is 16 amino acids. Germline CDR1 is SGHRS and CDR2 is YFSETQ. The variable domain in full, completed from reference TRBV5-1 and TRBJ2-6, reads KAGVTQTPRYLIKTRGQQVTLSCSPISGHRSVSWYQQTPGQGLQFLFEYFSETQRNKGNFPGRFSGRQFSNSRSEMNVSTLELGDSALYLCASSLDRGTGANVLTFGAGSRLTVL.

The chain is built from TRBV13 and TRBJ2-1; TCRdb selects TRBD2, and the lack of DNA leaves this call unchecked. Per the germline V gene, CDR1 is PRHDT and CDR2 is FYEKMQ (reference sequence). CDR3 size: 18 residues. CDR3 amino acids: CASSSPGLAGGRRNEQFF.

The gene calls are TRBV20-1 and TRBJ2-5; absent DNA, TCRdb's TRBD1 call cannot be checked. This CDR3 contains 14 residues. The germline gives CDR1 DFQATT, CDR2 SNEGSKA (reference sequence). CDR3 region: CSAKRGALEETQYF.

The chain uses TRBV12-3 or TRBV12-4 and TRBJ1-1; TCRdb's D gene call, TRBD1, goes unchecked for lack of DNA. The CDR3 covers 17 residues. The CDR3 loop reads CASATHPGRLGNTEAFF.

The V and J genes are TRBV10-3 and TRBJ1-1. Germline CDR1 reads ENHRY; CDR2 reads SYGVKD. The CDR3 covers 12 residues. CDR3 loop: CAISESTLEAFF.